Listed below are T cell receptor beta chains from one sample, sequenced in a study of vaccination and CD4 T cells after COVID-19. These receptors have no known antigen. TCRdb re-analysed the PCR reads in MiXCR, keeping a single row per CDR3 protein. Of about 23,000 distinct CDR3 sequences in the sample, around 67% are singletons; the top ten hold 20% to 25%. The input for sequencing was CD4+ T cells from blood, cultured in vitro, taken after SARS-CoV-2 vaccination. These receptor sequences come from a human donor who received a COVID-19 vaccine. Both conserved end residues are part of each CDR3. The D gene is left open where the match is weak. Clone sizes are given selectively: once, few, many, or a class where the clone is expanded.

v_gene	abundance	j_gene	d_gene	CDR3nt	CDR3aa
TRBV30	.	TRBJ1-1	.	TGTGCCTGGAATTCGGGGTGGGCCACTGAAGCTTTCTTT	CAWNSGWATEAFF
TRBV20-1	.	TRBJ1-5	.	TGCAGTGCTAGCAGAAAGGATCAGCCCCAGCATTTT	CSASRKDQPQHF
TRBV6-5	few	TRBJ2-5	.	TGTGCCAGCAGTTACCGGTCGGGGCGGGAGACCCAGTACTTC	CASSYRSGRETQYF
TRBV6-1	.	TRBJ1-1	.	TGTGCCAGCATAGGCTCCCGGTCGGCAACTGAAGCTTTCTTT	CASIGSRSATEAFF
TRBV7-6	few	TRBJ2-3	TRBD2	TGTGCCAGCAGCCCGACTAGCGGCACAGATACGCAGTATTTT	CASSPTSGTDTQYF
TRBV7-2	.	TRBJ2-7	.	TGTGCCAGCAGCTTAGAGAGGAGGCCCTACGAGCAGTACTTC	CASSLERRPYEQYF
TRBV6-1	.	TRBJ1-5	.	TGTGCCAGCCGGGGAGAGACAGATAGCAATCAGCCCCAGCATTTT	CASRGETDSNQPQHF
TRBV6-5	.	TRBJ1-6	.	TGTGCCAGCAGTTACTCGTCAACGGGGAGCCCCTATAATACACCCCTCCACTTT	CASSYSSTGSPYNTPLHF
TRBV2	.	TRBJ1-2	TRBD1	TGTGCCAGCAGCGGGACAGGGGATGGGGGCTACACCTTC	CASSGTGDGGYTF
TRBV7-8	.	TRBJ2-1	.	TGTGCCAGCAGCTTAGCGGGAGAGTACAATGAGCAGTTCTTC	CASSLAGEYNEQFF
TRBV7-9	once	TRBJ2-2	.	TGTGCCAGCAGCTCTGGGGCCGGGGAGCTGTTTTTT	CASSSGAGELFF
TRBV5-1	few	TRBJ2-5	.	TGCGCCAGCCGGCCGGGTTTCGAAGAGACCCAGTACTTC	CASRPGFEETQYF
TRBV7-6	.	TRBJ2-5	TRBD2	TGTGCCAGCAGCCCCCATAGCGGGGAGGGGGAGACCCAGTACTTC	CASSPHSGEGETQYF
TRBV11-3	.	TRBJ1-1	TRBD1	TGTGCCAGCAGCTTACAGGACAGGACTTTCTTT	CASSLQDRTFF
TRBV15	.	TRBJ2-1	.	TGTGCCACCAGCAGAGAGGCGGACAATGAGCAGTTCTTC	CATSREADNEQFF
TRBV10-3	.	TRBJ2-3	.	TGTGCCATCATGGGCAGGCCCACAGATACGCAGTATTTT	CAIMGRPTDTQYF
TRBV9	.	TRBJ2-1	TRBD2	TGTGCCAGCAGCGTTACTAGCGGGGGGGCCAATGAGCAGTTCTTC	CASSVTSGGANEQFF
TRBV6-2/TRBV6-3	.	TRBJ2-3	.	TGTGCCAGCTCCAGAAGCACAGATACGCAGTATTTT	CASSRSTDTQYF
TRBV20-1	.	TRBJ2-2	.	TGCAGTGCTGGGGACCTTCTTAACACCGGGGAGCTGTTTTTT	CSAGDLLNTGELFF
TRBV20-1	.	TRBJ1-5	TRBD1	TGCAGTGCTAGAGGGGACAGGGGGCATAGTTGGCCCCAGCATTTT	CSARGDRGHSWPQHF
TRBV24-1	.	TRBJ2-7	.	TGTGCCACCAGTGCAGGGCACGAGCAGTACTTC	CATSAGHEQYF
TRBV20-1	.	TRBJ1-2	.	TGCAGTGCTAGGCAAAGGGAGAACTATGGCTACACCTTC	CSARQRENYGYTF
TRBV6-5	large	TRBJ2-7	.	TGTGCCAGCAGTTACGAGGGGGGCTCCTACGAGCAGTACTTC	CASSYEGGSYEQYF
TRBV6-1	.	TRBJ1-2	.	TGTGCCAGCAGCCGGAATACGGGGCCAAACTATGGCTACACCTTC	CASSRNTGPNYGYTF
TRBV7-2	.	TRBJ2-1	TRBD2	TGTGCCAGCAGTCCCGTGATAGCGGGGGACTACAATGAGCAGTTCTTC	CASSPVIAGDYNEQFF
TRBV6-1	.	TRBJ1-6	.	TGTGCCAGCAGTGTAGGGGTTTATAATTCACCCCTCCACTTT	CASSVGVYNSPLHF
TRBV6-4	.	TRBJ1-4	TRBD1	TGTGCCAGCATTGCCCGGGACAGGGAGTATGAAAAACTGTTTTTT	CASIARDREYEKLFF
TRBV20-1	.	TRBJ1-6	.	TGCAGTGCGAGGACCCGCTCCTATAATTCACCCCTCCACTTT	CSARTRSYNSPLHF
TRBV15	.	TRBJ2-5	TRBD1	TGTGCCACCAGCAGGCCGACAACAGGGGGCGGCTCGGGAGTGACCCAGTACTTC	CATSRPTTGGGSGVTQYF
TRBV19	.	TRBJ2-2	.	TGTGCCAGTAGTATAGGGGCAGGGGTAAACACCGGGGAGCTGTTTTTT	CASSIGAGVNTGELFF
TRBV15	.	TRBJ2-1	.	TGTGCCACCAGCAGAGATCGGTCCAGCTCTAATGAGCAGTTCTTC	CATSRDRSSSNEQFF
TRBV6-2/TRBV6-3	few	TRBJ1-2	.	TGTGCCAGCAGCTTGGAGGACTATGGCTACACCTTC	CASSLEDYGYTF